This is a list of T cell receptor beta chains from one sample in a study of cytomegalovirus exposure and HLA in healthy donors. The protocol was immunoSEQ multiplex PCR, while the TCRdb copy is restricted to in-frame clones and leaves out a portion. The data show 150,000 to 200,000 clones, with roughly 80% seen just once and roughly 2% held by the top ten. Sequenced: PBMCs. The source of these receptors is a female donor in good health and CMV-seronegative. CDR3s leave out the opening cysteine and the closing phenylalanine or tryptophan. The order of the fields is V gene, J gene, CDR3 protein.

V gene: TRBV27
J gene: TRBJ1-2
CDR3 protein: ASSSASTGYGYT

V gene: TRBV2
J gene: TRBJ1-1
CDR3 protein: ATGGTNTEAF

V gene: TRBV5-8
J gene: TRBJ2-7
CDR3 protein: ASSLGQGSYEQY

V gene: TRBV5-1
J gene: TRBJ2-1
CDR3 protein: ASSLGSGGSERGEQF

V gene: TRBV6-5
J gene: TRBJ2-5
CDR3 protein: ASSSGTGSIRQTQY

V gene: TRBV6-1
J gene: TRBJ1-6
CDR3 protein: ASSPGQPYSPLH

V gene: TRBV7-3
J gene: TRBJ1-2
CDR3 protein: ASSVDRGDDGYT

V gene: TRBV15
J gene: TRBJ2-7
CDR3 protein: ATRPNEGGRAYEQY

V gene: TRBV7-8
J gene: TRBJ1-1
CDR3 protein: ASSLVAGNTEAF

V gene: TRBV19
J gene: TRBJ2-7
CDR3 protein: ASSIDPRAYEQY

V gene: TRBV5-1
J gene: TRBJ2-2
CDR3 protein: ASSRLSPVTNTGELF

V gene: TRBV4-2
J gene: TRBJ2-1
CDR3 protein: ASSQVGWDRGYNEQF

V gene: TRBV30
J gene: TRBJ2-3
CDR3 protein: AWRAGVGTSTDTQY

V gene: TRBV6-5
J gene: TRBJ1-1
CDR3 protein: ASSYSPEDTEAF

V gene: TRBV7-5
J gene: TRBJ2-7
CDR3 protein: VRRPCRGQYYEQY

V gene: TRBV9
J gene: TRBJ1-4
CDR3 protein: ASSTGTSSSDEKLF

V gene: TRBV10-3
J gene: TRBJ2-1
CDR3 protein: AISDGRGGSYNEQF

V gene: TRBV2
J gene: TRBJ2-3
CDR3 protein: ASSAQGVGGDTQY

V gene: TRBV13
J gene: TRBJ2-1
CDR3 protein: ASSLESGYNEQF

V gene: TRBV2
J gene: TRBJ1-1
CDR3 protein: ASSAQANTEAF

V gene: TRBV9
J gene: TRBJ2-5
CDR3 protein: ASSAVGTVGETQY

V gene: TRBV27
J gene: TRBJ2-7
CDR3 protein: ASSPLGGRREQY

V gene: TRBV18
J gene: TRBJ1-4
CDR3 protein: ASSRTGSRNEKLF

V gene: TRBV5-4
J gene: TRBJ1-1
CDR3 protein: ASSLGATEAF

V gene: TRBV6-6
J gene: TRBJ1-4
CDR3 protein: ASSPGLNEKLF

V gene: TRBV5-6
J gene: TRBJ2-1
CDR3 protein: ASSFIFNEQF

V gene: TRBV6-5
J gene: TRBJ2-7
CDR3 protein: ASSYNYEQY

V gene: TRBV2
J gene: TRBJ2-5
CDR3 protein: ASRGTGSSETQY

V gene: TRBV5-1
J gene: TRBJ2-7
CDR3 protein: ASSLQIAPYEQY

V gene: TRBV9
J gene: TRBJ2-7
CDR3 protein: ASSVGLAGSYEQY

V gene: TRBV15
J gene: TRBJ1-5
CDR3 protein: ATSGVGRDQPQH

V gene: TRBV6-5
J gene: TRBJ1-5
CDR3 protein: ASSSSDRGTGQPQH

V gene: TRBV18
J gene: TRBJ1-5
CDR3 protein: ASTDDRGGQPQH

V gene: TRBV2
J gene: TRBJ1-1
CDR3 protein: ASSEDPGQKNTEAF

V gene: TRBV11-1
J gene: TRBJ2-5
CDR3 protein: ASSPLRETQY

V gene: TRBV5-1
J gene: TRBJ2-3
CDR3 protein: ASSLGTGQGDTQY

V gene: TRBV7-2
J gene: TRBJ2-3
CDR3 protein: ASSFASGGGTDTQY

V gene: TRBV6-5
J gene: TRBJ1-2
CDR3 protein: ASSYARGAYGYT

V gene: TRBV5-1
J gene: TRBJ1-1
CDR3 protein: ASRARAMNTEAF

V gene: TRBV19
J gene: TRBJ2-5
CDR3 protein: ASSIDLSSSETQY

V gene: TRBV30
J gene: TRBJ1-2
CDR3 protein: AWISRLGRGYT

V gene: TRBV6-5
J gene: TRBJ1-1
CDR3 protein: ASRDRQGVPEAF

V gene: TRBV19
J gene: TRBJ2-2
CDR3 protein: ASSRLHLAGGPLNTGELF

V gene: TRBV7-9
J gene: TRBJ2-2
CDR3 protein: ASSLDLGQSTGELF

V gene: TRBV30
J gene: TRBJ1-2
CDR3 protein: AWEDRGADYGYT

V gene: TRBV6-1
J gene: TRBJ2-7
CDR3 protein: ASSAKVLAVSYEQY

V gene: TRBV7-9
J gene: TRBJ1-5
CDR3 protein: ASSNDGQGNQPQH